This TCR beta chain was recorded in a study of control samples from healthy donors and cancer patients. The protocol was immunoSEQ multiplex PCR, while the TCRdb copy is restricted to in-frame clones and leaves out a portion. The sample lists 85,000 to 90,000 clones, approximately 81% occurring once. The CDR3 is made up of 17 amino acids. In germline, CDR1 is SGHNT, CDR2 YENEEA. With V trimmed by 5 bases and J by 2 bases, 6 bases remained unmatched. This clone was picked up a small number of times. The clonotype was recovered from a woman in her thirties or forties in good health. Sequenced: blood. The J gene is TRBJ2-5, the V gene TRBV11-3, with TRBD2 matching over 15 bases. This chain's CDR3 is CASSRGLAGGLQETQYF. CDR3 nucleotides: TGTGCCAGCAGCCGGGGACTAGCGGGGGGTCTGCAAGAGACCCAGTACTTC.